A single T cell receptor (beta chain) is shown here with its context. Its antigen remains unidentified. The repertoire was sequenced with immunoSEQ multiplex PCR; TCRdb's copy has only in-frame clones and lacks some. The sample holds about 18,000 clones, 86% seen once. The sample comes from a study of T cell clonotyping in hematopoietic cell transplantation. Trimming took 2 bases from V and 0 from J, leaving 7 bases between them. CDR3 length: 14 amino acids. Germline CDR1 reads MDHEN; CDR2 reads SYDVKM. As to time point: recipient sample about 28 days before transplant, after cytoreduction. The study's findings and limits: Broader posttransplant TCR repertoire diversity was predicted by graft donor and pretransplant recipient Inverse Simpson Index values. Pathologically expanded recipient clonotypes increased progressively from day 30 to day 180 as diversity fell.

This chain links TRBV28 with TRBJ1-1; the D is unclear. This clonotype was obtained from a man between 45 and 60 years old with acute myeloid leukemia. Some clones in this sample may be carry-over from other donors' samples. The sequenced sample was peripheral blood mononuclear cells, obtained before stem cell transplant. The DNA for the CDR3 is TGTGCCAGCAGTTTAGGAAAGATGAACACTGAAGCTTTCTTT. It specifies CASSLGKMNTEAFF.